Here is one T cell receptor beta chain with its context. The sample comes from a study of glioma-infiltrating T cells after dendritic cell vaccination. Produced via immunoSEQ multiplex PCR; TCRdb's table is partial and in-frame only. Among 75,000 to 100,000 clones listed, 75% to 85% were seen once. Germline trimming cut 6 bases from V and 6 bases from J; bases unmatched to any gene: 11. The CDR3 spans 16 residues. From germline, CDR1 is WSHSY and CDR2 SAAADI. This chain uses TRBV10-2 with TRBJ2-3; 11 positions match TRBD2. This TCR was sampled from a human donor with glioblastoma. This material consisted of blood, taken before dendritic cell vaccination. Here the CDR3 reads CASRFLTSGGGDTQYF. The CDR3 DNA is TGCGCCAGCAGGTTCCTTACTAGCGGGGGTGGGGATACGCAGTATTTT.